Each of the 30 T cell receptor beta chains below was sequenced from the same sample in a study of beta chain features in type 1 diabetes. Study-wide results and limits: Researchers report that Type 1 diabetes patients had moderately but significantly shorter TCRB CDR3s across all four CD4+ subsets.

These receptors are not linked to any known antigen. Expressed TCRB transcripts were sequenced because the entire RNA isolate underwent reverse transcription. Some clones are missing from TCRdb's copy, which holds only in-frame ones; the method was immunoSEQ multiplex PCR. The sample yields 150,000 or so clones, 7.5% to 9.5% seen once. The specimen sequenced was central memory CD4+ T cells from blood. These receptors came from a woman aged 18-35 years with type 1 diabetes.

The sample holds many counts of this clone. The chain recombines TRBV2 with TRBJ1-2; 7 nucleotides agree with TRBD1. J was trimmed by 9 bases and V by 3 bases; bases with no gene match: 10. The germline gives CDR1 SNHLY, CDR2 FYNNEI. The CDR3 runs 14 residues. Here the CDR3 DNA reads TGTGCCAGCAGTGAGGGACAGACCCTCTTGAGCTACACCTTC. Translation: CASSEGQTLLSYTF.

This chain connects TRBV5-4 to TRBJ2-6; 7 nucleotides match TRBD1. Germline-derived CDR1 and CDR2 are SGHNT and YYREEE (reference sequence). The CDR3 has 15 residues. The trim removed 4 bases at V and 2 bases at J, leaving 3 bases unmatched. This chain's CDR3 is CASSPTGAGANVLTF. In nucleotides, the CDR3 is TGTGCCAGCAGCCCAACAGGGGCTGGGGCCAACGTCCTGACTTTC.

The rearrangement uses TRBV28 and TRBJ2-7; perhaps TRBD2 as D (5 bases). V was pared by 3 bases and J by 4 bases, with 13 bases between. The length of the CDR3 is 14 residues. Germline CDR1 MDHEN, CDR2 SYDVKM. The CDR3 DNA follows: TGTGCCAGCAGTTTGGCTCCGGGATTATACGAGCAGTACTTC. Encoded protein: CASSLAPGLYEQYF.

The table lists this clone with a few counts. The CDR3 protein is CASSLNSGGSYEQYF. CDR3 DNA: TGTGCCAGCAGCTTAAATAGCGGGGGCTCCTACGAGCAGTACTTC. This chain connects TRBV7-2 to TRBJ2-7; 9 bases are shared with TRBD2. V trimming: 2 bases; J trimming: 0 bases; junction bases outside the gene matches: 2. This CDR3 has 15 residues. From germline, CDR1 is SGHTA and CDR2 FQGNSA.

This clone was detected only a few times. The rearrangement uses TRBV28 and TRBJ2-7, with TRBD1 matching 9 bases. Germline CDR1 is MDHEN and CDR2 is SYDVKM. This CDR3 is 14 amino acids long. The trim removed 8 bases at V and 3 bases at J, leaving 8 bases unmatched. The CDR3 is CASWTGASNYEQYF. As DNA, the CDR3 is TGTGCCAGCTGGACAGGGGCTTCAAACTACGAGCAGTACTTC. The variable domain in full, with the rest retrieved from reference TRBV28 and TRBJ2-7, is DVKVTQSSRYLVKRTGEKVFLECVQDMDHENMFWYRQDPGLGLRLIYFSYDVKMKEKGDIPEGYSVSREKKERFSLILESASTNQTSMYLCASWTGASNYEQYFGPGTRLTVT.

The CDR3 DNA reads TGTGCCAGCAGCCCTAGCGGGGGGAAGGCAGATACGCAGTATTTT. Amino acid sequence: CASSPSGGKADTQYF. The chain links TRBV9 to TRBJ2-3; 11 nucleotides match TRBD2. The CDR3 is made up of 15 amino acids. V gave up 4 bases and J gave up 4 bases; unmatched junction bases: 5. Germline lookup yields CDR1 SGDLS and CDR2 YYNGEE.

Only a few counts were recorded for this clone. The chain couples TRBV28 to TRBJ1-2, with 7 bases aligning to TRBD1. Germline values: CDR1 MDHEN, CDR2 SYDVKM. The CDR3 is 13 amino acids. V lost 11 bases, J lost 4 bases, and 10 bases stayed unmatched. As DNA, the CDR3 is TGTGCCGTCCGGCAGGGGGAAGGCTATGGCTACACCTTC. Protein: CAVRQGEGYGYTF.

The chain recombines TRBV9 with TRBJ2-7, with 10 bases aligning to TRBD1. The V segment lost 0 bases and the J segment 5 bases; nucleotides outside the gene matches: 5. This CDR3 contains 15 residues. CDR1 SGDLS and CDR2 YYNGEE come from the germline V gene. The CDR3 nucleotides are TGTGCCAGCAGCGTAGATGGACAGGGGGGCCACGAGCAGTACTTC. Translating gives CASSVDGQGGHEQYF.

The chain uses TRBV5-1 and TRBJ2-1; 13 nucleotides line up with TRBD2. CDR1 is SGHRS, CDR2 YFSETQ, per germline. J lost 10 bases, V lost 3 bases, and 7 bases had no gene match. The CDR3 consists of 15 residues. DNA of the CDR3: TGCGCCAGCAGCTGGACTAGCGGGGGAATGGAGGAGCAGTTCTTC. Translated, it gives CASSWTSGGMEEQFF.

The chain carries TRBV4-3 and TRBJ1-1, with a weak D call TRBD1 (5 bases). Per the germline V gene, CDR1 is LGHNA and CDR2 is YSLEER. The CDR3 sequence is 16 residues long. The V gene lost 4 bases and the J gene lost 0 bases, with 15 bases spanning the gap. CDR3 coding DNA: TGCGCCAGCAGCCGACACGTGCAGGGCATGAACACTGAAGCTTTCTTT. Translation: CASSRHVQGMNTEAFF.

This clone was detected only a few times. This chain connects TRBV11-2 to TRBJ1-1, with unresolved D. Trimming took 5 bases from V and 5 from J, leaving 12 bases between them. Germline V gene sequence: CDR1 SGHAT, CDR2 FQNNGV. The CDR3 consists of 13 residues. The CDR3 nucleotides are TGTGCCAGCAGCCCGTATCGGGAGACTGAAGCTTTCTTT. This gives the protein CASSPYRETEAFF.

Note on this clone: The same CDR3 can be traced to other DNA sequences in this sample. The J gene is TRBJ2-2, the V gene TRBV5-1; D gene uncertain. CDR1 and CDR2 from the germline V gene are SGHRS and YFSETQ. The CDR3 totals 13 residues. V was shortened by 4 bases and J by 5 bases, with 9 bases between the two germline ends. CDR3 in DNA: TGCGCCAGCAGCCTAACAGATACCGGGGAGCTGTTTTTT. Its translation: CASSLTDTGELFF.

This clone was seen a handful of times. The J gene is TRBJ2-7, the V gene TRBV5-1; the D gene is possibly TRBD2 (6 bases). From germline, CDR1 is SGHRS and CDR2 YFSETQ. V gave up 7 bases and J gave up 0 bases, with 17 bases separating them. The CDR3 runs to 15 residues. The CDR3, as DNA: TGCGCCAGCGGACGGGGGAACCCTAGCTCCTACGAGCAGTACTTC. Its translation: CASGRGNPSSYEQYF. Combining the CDR3 with reference TRBV5-1 and TRBJ2-7 gives the whole variable domain KAGVTQTPRYLIKTRGQQVTLSCSPISGHRSVSWYQQTPGQGLQFLFEYFSETQRNKGNFPGRFSGRQFSNSRSEMNVSTLELGDSALYLCASGRGNPSSYEQYFGPGTRLTVT.

The chain links TRBV2 to TRBJ2-1; 7 nucleotides align to TRBD1. The trim removed 4 bases at V and 9 bases at J, leaving 9 bases unmatched. The CDR3 is 14 residues long. The germline V gene has CDR1 SNHLY and CDR2 FYNNEI. This CDR3 reads CASSVGQGVGEQFF. CDR3 bases: TGTGCCAGCAGTGTGGGCCAGGGGGTCGGTGAGCAGTTCTTC.

This rearrangement joins TRBV18 to TRBJ1-1, with 8 bases lining up with TRBD1. CDR3 length equals 16 residues. Per germline, CDR1 KGHSH and CDR2 LQKENI. Germline trimming cut 2 bases from V and 7 bases from J; bases unmatched to any gene: 12. CDR3 residues: CASSPSGTGPGSEAFF. The CDR3, as DNA: TGTGCCAGCTCACCATCCGGGACAGGCCCTGGTAGTGAAGCTTTCTTT.

This clone was counted between two and nine times. The V call is TRBV29-1, the J call TRBJ2-3, with 10 bases lining up with TRBD1. Germline CDR1 SQVTM, CDR2 ANQGSEA. The CDR3 contains 13 residues. The junction had 5 bases not matched to a gene; V was cut back by 8 bases and J by 3 bases. The CDR3: CSSSGQGTDTQYF. CDR3 nucleotides: TGCAGCTCCTCGGGACAGGGGACAGATACGCAGTATTTT.

In its sample, this clone was seen a few times. The sample carries other DNA sequences with the same CDR3. V gene TRBV10-3 combines with J gene TRBJ2-7; tentative D call: TRBD1 (6 bases). Germline CDR1 and CDR2: ENHRY and SYGVKD. V was shortened by 10 bases and J by 3 bases, with 13 bases between the two germline ends. The CDR3 contains 12 residues. The CDR3 coding sequence is TGTGCCAGCAGACAAGGGGGCTACGAGCAGTACTTC. Translated: CASRQGGYEQYF.

This clone was picked up many times. The chain joins TRBV5-1 to TRBJ1-5, with 8 bases fitting TRBD1. CDR3 length: 15 amino acids. Germline lookup yields CDR1 SGHRS and CDR2 YFSETQ. The V segment lost 4 bases and the J segment 4 bases; nucleotides outside the gene matches: 7. The CDR3 nucleotides read TGCGCCAGCAGCCGCGGACAGGGAACAAATCAGCCCCAGCATTTT. The encoded protein is CASSRGQGTNQPQHF.

The chain has TRBV7-9 and TRBJ2-2; 8 nucleotides agree with TRBD2. CDR1 is SEHNR, CDR2 FQNEAQ, per germline (reference sequence). This CDR3 is built from 16 residues. After removal of 5 bases from V and 3 bases from J, the junction contained 8 bases not matched to a gene. The CDR3 is CASSQRGGPDTGELFF. CDR3 in DNA: TGTGCCAGCAGCCAGCGCGGGGGGCCGGACACCGGGGAGCTGTTTTTT.

The table lists this clone with many counts. J is TRBJ2-7 and V is TRBV11-2; possibly TRBD1 for D (6 bases). The CDR3 contains 13 residues. Germline V gene sequence: CDR1 SGHAT, CDR2 FQNNGV. V lost 0 bases, J lost 12 bases, and 15 bases lay in between. CDR3 bases: TGTGCCAGCAGCTTAGAATCGTCAGGGGCCGTGTACTTC. Its protein is CASSLESSGAVYF.

The V gene is TRBV12-5, the J gene TRBJ2-7; perhaps TRBD1 as D (5 bases). V lost 5 bases and J 7 bases, leaving 18 bases between the germline ends. The CDR3 is 14 residues long. CDR1 is LGHNT, CDR2 FRNRAP, per germline. The DNA of the CDR3 is TGTGCTAGTGGTGTCCAGGGCCTTCTGGGGGAGCAGTACTTC. This translates into CASGVQGLLGEQYF. The variable domain in full, completed from reference TRBV12-5 and TRBJ2-7, reads DARVTQTPRHKVTEMGQEVTMRCQPILGHNTVFWYRQTMMQGLELLAYFRNRAPLDDSGMPKDRFSAEMPDATLATLKIQPSEPRDSAVYFCASGVQGLLGEQYFGPGTRLTVT.

V and J are TRBV25-1 and TRBJ1-6; no clear D. Looked up from germline, CDR1 is MGHDK and CDR2 is SYGVNS. V was clipped by 4 bases and J by 5 bases, with 18 bases between them. CDR3 length equals 17 residues. Here the CDR3 DNA reads TGTGCCAGCAGTGCCCTGACGGGCCGCGGGGATAATTCACCCCTCCACTTT. The encoded protein is CASSALTGRGDNSPLHF.

This clone was seen only a few times. This chain joins TRBV10-3 and TRBJ2-1; D unresolved. This CDR3 has 16 amino acids. Trimming shortened V by 2 bases and J by 5 bases, and 16 bases separated the two germline ends. The germline V gene encodes CDR1 ENHRY and CDR2 SYGVKD. CDR3 sequence reads: CAISELSWYEHNEQFF. The CDR3 DNA reads TGTGCCATCAGTGAGCTCTCTTGGTACGAGCACAATGAGCAGTTCTTC.

This clone was seen more than once but under ten times. Lacking the conserved final phenylalanine or tryptophan, this CDR3 likely reflects a read error. No DNA is shown, since the ends of the CDR3 on it are uncertain; the CDR3 is the one TCRdb lists. The chain uses TRBV5-7 and TRBJ2-7; TRBD2 was called by the table and not checked on the DNA. TRBV5-7 falls under the ORF class, with uncertain function. Inclusive of both ends, the CDR3 amounts to 11 amino acids. The CDR3 is CASSLVEGPHL.

This clone has only a few counts. The chain recombines TRBV6-6 with TRBJ2-1; D may be TRBD2 (6 bases). The germline V and J ends were trimmed by 5 bases and 5 bases, with 13 bases remaining between them. The CDR3 is 14 amino acids. Germline V CDR1 and CDR2: MNHNY, SVGAGI (reference sequence). The CDR3 is CASSRDWGHNEQFF. CDR3 nucleotides: TGTGCCAGCAGTCGGGACTGGGGTCACAATGAGCAGTTCTTC.

This clone was seen a few times. The gene calls are TRBV27 and TRBJ2-5, with TRBD2 matching 7 bases. CDR3 length equals 16 residues. Trimming took 2 bases from V and 5 from J; bases not matched to a gene: 11. CDR1 is MNHEY, CDR2 SMNVEV, per germline (reference sequence). The CDR3 sequence is CASSLRAPSGGETQYF. CDR3 DNA: TGTGCCAGCAGTTTACGAGCGCCTAGCGGTGGGGAGACCCAGTACTTC.

The CDR3 region is CASSLMARQETQYF. CDR3 DNA sequence: TGCGCCAGCAGCTTGATGGCACGCCAAGAGACCCAGTACTTC. This chain joins TRBV5-1 and TRBJ2-5; D not certain. The V gene lost 1 base and the J gene lost 1 base, with 8 bases spanning the gap. The CDR3 runs 14 residues. CDR1 and CDR2 from the germline V gene are SGHRS and YFSETQ.

This rearrangement joins TRBV11-3 to TRBJ2-1, with 7 bases lining up with TRBD1. J was trimmed by 4 bases and V by 6 bases; bases with no gene match: 12. Germline-derived CDR1 and CDR2 are SGHNT and YENEEA. The CDR3 contains 16 residues. Written as DNA, the CDR3 is TGTGCCAGCAGAGAGAGGGGGCGGGTCGCTTACAATGAGCAGTTCTTC. Residues: CASRERGRVAYNEQFF.

This clone was counted only a few times. The rearrangement uses TRBV11-3 and TRBJ1-5; D is ambiguous. The germline V gene encodes CDR1 SGHNT and CDR2 YENEEA. The CDR3 runs to 13 residues. V shed 0 bases and J shed 9 bases, with 9 bases lying between them. The CDR3 DNA reads TGTGCCAGCAGCTTAGAACCCCGAGGGCCCCAGCATTTT. This codes for CASSLEPRGPQHF.

This clone showed up just a few times. V usage is TRBV20-1 and J usage is TRBJ2-1; the D is unclear. Germline V CDR1 and CDR2: DFQATT, SNEGSKA (reference sequence). The CDR3 runs to 11 residues. V lost 5 bases, J lost 8 bases, and 10 bases lay in between. The CDR3 loop reads CSAQWQYEQFF. The CDR3 nucleotides are TGCAGTGCTCAATGGCAATATGAGCAGTTCTTC.